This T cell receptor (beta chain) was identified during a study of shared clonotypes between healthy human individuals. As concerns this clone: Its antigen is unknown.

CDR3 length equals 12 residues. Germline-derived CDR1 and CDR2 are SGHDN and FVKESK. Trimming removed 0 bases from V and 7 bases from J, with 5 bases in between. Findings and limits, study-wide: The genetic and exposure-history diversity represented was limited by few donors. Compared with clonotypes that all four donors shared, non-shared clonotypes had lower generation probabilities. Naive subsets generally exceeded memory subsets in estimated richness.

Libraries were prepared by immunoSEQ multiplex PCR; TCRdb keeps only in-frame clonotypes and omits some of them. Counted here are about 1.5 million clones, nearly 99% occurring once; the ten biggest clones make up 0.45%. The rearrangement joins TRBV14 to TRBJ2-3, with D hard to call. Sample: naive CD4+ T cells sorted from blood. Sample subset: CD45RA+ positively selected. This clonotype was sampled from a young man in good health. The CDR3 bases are TGTGCCAGCAGCCAAGAAGGATATACGCAGTATTTT. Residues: CASSQEGYTQYF.